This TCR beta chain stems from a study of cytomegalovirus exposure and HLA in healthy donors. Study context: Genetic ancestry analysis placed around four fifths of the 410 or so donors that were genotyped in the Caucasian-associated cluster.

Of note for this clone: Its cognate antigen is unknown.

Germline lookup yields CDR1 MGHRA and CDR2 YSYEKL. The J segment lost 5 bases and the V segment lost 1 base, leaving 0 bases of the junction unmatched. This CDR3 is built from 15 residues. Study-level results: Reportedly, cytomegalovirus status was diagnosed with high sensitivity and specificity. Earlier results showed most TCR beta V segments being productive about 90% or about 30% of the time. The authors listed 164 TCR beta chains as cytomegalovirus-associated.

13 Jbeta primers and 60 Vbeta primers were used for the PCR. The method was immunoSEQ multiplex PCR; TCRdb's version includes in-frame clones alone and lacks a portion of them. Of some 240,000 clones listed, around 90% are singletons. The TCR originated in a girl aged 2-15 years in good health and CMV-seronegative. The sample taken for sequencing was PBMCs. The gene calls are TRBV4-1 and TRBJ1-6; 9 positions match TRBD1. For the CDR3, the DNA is TGCGCCAGCAGCCAAGGGACAGGGGATAATTCACCCCTCCACTTT. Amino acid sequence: CASSQGTGDNSPLHF.